The present entry profiles one TCR beta chain with its context. Generated by immunoSEQ multiplex PCR, the TCRdb table keeps only in-frame clones and is missing some. This table has 85,000 to 100,000 clones, approximately 95% appearing once. Germline assignment: CDR1 LNHNV and CDR2 YYDKDF (reference sequence). V lost 5 bases and J lost 9; bases outside the gene matches: 8. This CDR3 has 13 residues. This specimen comes from a study of technical replicates of blood from several donors. Sequenced: T cells isolated from PBMCs. The chain combines TRBV15 with TRBJ2-5; 8 bases are a match to TRBD2. This TCR was recovered from a human donor in good health. CDR3 sequence: CATSGQRELSQYF. The CDR3 coding sequence is TGTGCCACCAGCGGTCAGCGGGAGCTGTCCCAGTACTTC.